The clone carrying this T cell receptor beta chain came up many times. The patients, who ranged from 18 to 65 in age, presented with newly diagnosed hyperthyroidism lasting under 2 months. Germline trimming cut 5 bases from V and 4 bases from J; bases unmatched to any gene: 6. The germline CDR1 and CDR2 sequences are MNHEY and SMNVEV (reference sequence). This CDR3 is built from 15 residues. This sample was included in a study of T cells in Graves' hyperthyroidism and ophthalmopathy. TCR beta CDR3 region amplification was performed from RNA transcripts. With the HTBI primer set, the TCR CDR3 went through a first round of RT-PCR. TCRdb recomputed calls from the multiplex PCR reads with MiXCR, one row per CDR3 protein. The data hold around 350,000 distinct CDR3 sequences, with under 20% observed a single time.

Input material: blood. The V call is TRBV27, the J call TRBJ1-2; 11 bases agree with TRBD1. The receptor was isolated from a woman between 18 and 30 years old with Graves' hyperthyroidism. The CDR3 is CASSVGTGGGYGYTF. The CDR3, as DNA: TGTGCCAGCAGTGTTGGGACAGGGGGAGGCTATGGCTACACCTTC.